This T cell receptor beta chain emerged from a study of OX40 agonist ivuxolimab in advanced cancers. TCRdb keeps only in-frame clones here, not all; method: immunoSEQ multiplex PCR. The table shows around 55,000 clones, with 80% to 90% occurring only once. Germline lookup yields CDR1 MNHNS and CDR2 SASEGT. This CDR3 has 13 amino acids. Trimming removed 8 bases at V and 2 bases at J, with 12 bases between. Study results and limitations: At 0.1 to 3.0 mg/kg, CD4+ and CD8+ blood T cells expanded clonally by week 6.

This clone has just a few counts. The antigen remains unidentified. Material: CD4+ or CD8+ T cells sorted from blood, obtained in a trial of the OX40 agonist ivuxolimab. The J gene is TRBJ1-2, the V gene TRBV6-1; perhaps TRBD1 as D (6 bases). The TCR originated in an adult with an advanced solid tumor such as melanoma, head and neck, liver or kidney cancer. The CDR3 loop is CASVETGNYGYTF. The CDR3 nucleotides are TGTGCCAGCGTTGAGACAGGAAACTATGGCTACACCTTC.